One sample yielded the 23 T cell receptor beta chains listed below, sequenced in a study of blood T cell repertoires in COVID-19. The protocol was immunoSEQ multiplex PCR, while the TCRdb copy is restricted to in-frame clones and leaves out a portion. The table records a few hundred thousand clones, roughly 88% of them present only once. Sequencing was carried out using PBMCs or T cells enriched from blood (not recorded which). These receptors all come from a man between 18 and 35 years old who had recovered from COVID-19.

The rearrangement links TRBV9 to TRBJ2-5; 7 positions agree with TRBD2. Germline assignment: CDR1 SGDLS and CDR2 YYNGEE. This CDR3 comprises 15 residues. With 5 bases clipped from V and 4 bases from J, the junction kept 11 bases outside the gene matches. The CDR3 coding sequence is TGTGCCAGCAGTGGGGCCGGGCCGGGGGGAGAGACCCAGTACTTC. This codes for CASSGAGPGGETQYF.

V is TRBV19 and J is TRBJ2-7, with D maybe TRBD2 (5 bases). Germline assignment: CDR1 LNHDA and CDR2 SQIVND (reference sequence). The CDR3 runs to 14 residues. V was clipped by 5 bases and J by 4 bases, with 15 bases between them. CDR3 bases: TGTGCCAGTAGTTTGGCCAGCGGAAGATACGAGCAGTACTTC. It is translated as CASSLASGRYEQYF.

V is TRBV3-1 (or the pseudogene TRBV3-2) and J is TRBJ2-5, with TRBD2 identical over 13 bases. V was pared by 4 bases and J by 5 bases, with 7 bases of the junction left unmatched. Germline assignment: CDR1 LGHDT and CDR2 YNNKEL (reference sequence). This CDR3 is built from 16 residues. CDR3 nucleotides: TGTGCCAGCAGCCTCACACTAGCGGGGGGGCCGGAGACCCAGTACTTC. Its protein is CASSLTLAGGPETQYF.

The J gene is TRBJ1-1, the V gene TRBV4-2; D not certain. The germline V and J ends were trimmed by 0 bases and 1 base, with 6 bases remaining between them. From germline, CDR1 is LGHNA and CDR2 YNFKEQ. The CDR3 is 14 residues long. The CDR3 nucleotides are TGTGCCAGCAGCCAAGACTACGGGAACACTGAAGCTTTCTTT. Its protein product is CASSQDYGNTEAFF.

This rearrangement joins TRBV28 to TRBJ2-5; the match to TRBD2 covers 7 bases. Germline CDR1 and CDR2: MDHEN and SYDVKM. Unmatched junction bases numbered 3, after V lost 4 bases and J lost 4 bases. The CDR3 totals 13 residues. The CDR3 nucleotides read TGTGCCAGCAGTTCGGCGGGAGTAGAGACCCAGTACTTC. Translation: CASSSAGVETQYF.

The genes are TRBV5-1 and TRBJ1-4; no definite D call. CDR1 is SGHRS, CDR2 YFSETQ, per germline. Trimming shortened V by 0 bases and J by 0 bases, and 6 bases separated the two germline ends. CDR3 length: 15 residues. This CDR3 is CASSLGSATNEKLFF. The CDR3 DNA reads as TGCGCCAGCAGCTTGGGTAGTGCAACTAATGAAAAACTGTTTTTT.

The gene calls are TRBV21-1 and TRBJ2-2; TRBD1 is taken as the D call from the table, unchecked against the DNA. TRBV21-1 is recorded as a pseudogene. This CDR3 has 15 amino acids. The DNA of the CDR3 is TGTGCCAGCAGCAAAGACAGGGGGCGCACCGGGGAGCTGTTTTTT. This encodes CASSKDRGRTGELFF.

V gene TRBV7-9 combines with J gene TRBJ1-4; D is possibly TRBD1 (6 bases). The V end lost 5 bases, the J end lost 8 bases, and 21 bases lay between the germline ends. This CDR3 contains 16 residues. CDR1 and CDR2 (germline): SEHNR, FQNEAQ (reference sequence). CDR3 coding DNA: TGTGCCAGCAGCGCGACCTCTTCAGGGGAGAGAGAAAAACTGTTTTTT. This codes for CASSATSSGEREKLFF.

The rearrangement uses TRBV5-1 and TRBJ2-1; D uncertain. Germline CDR1 is SGHRS and CDR2 is YFSETQ. Trimming shortened V by 4 bases and J by 8 bases, and 16 bases separated the two germline ends. CDR3 length: 14 amino acids. The CDR3 protein is CASSRETLGDEQFF. CDR3 DNA sequence: TGCGCCAGCAGCCGAGAGACATTGGGCGATGAGCAGTTCTTC.

DNA for the CDR3: TGTGCCAGCAGGGGACAGGCCAATCAGCCCCAGCATTTT. Its translation: CASRGQANQPQHF. The gene calls are TRBV27 and TRBJ1-5, with 8 bases fitting TRBD1. The CDR3 runs to 13 residues. Trimming at V came to 6 bases and at J to 3 bases, leaving 1 base not matched to a gene. Germline lookup yields CDR1 MNHEY and CDR2 SMNVEV (reference sequence).

The V and J genes are TRBV7-8 and TRBJ2-1; 8 nucleotides agree with TRBD1. V shed 5 bases, J shed 6 bases, and the junction held 6 bases outside the gene matches. Per the germline V gene, CDR1 is SGHVS and CDR2 is FQNEAQ. The CDR3 consists of 14 residues. DNA of the CDR3: TGTGCCAGCAGCCGGGACAGGACAAGCAATGAGCAGTTCTTC. Its protein product is CASSRDRTSNEQFF.

The J gene is TRBJ1-2, the V gene TRBV2; D remains ambiguous. This CDR3 spans 13 amino acids. CDR1 SNHLY and CDR2 FYNNEI come from the germline V gene. The V gene lost 10 bases and the J gene lost 2 bases, with 14 bases spanning the gap. In DNA form, the CDR3 reads TGTGCCATTATCCGGCCGGAGAACTATGGCTACACCTTC. Its translation: CAIIRPENYGYTF.

The V and J genes are TRBV29-1 and TRBJ1-3; D unclear. V was trimmed by 7 bases and J by 0 bases, leaving 13 bases between them. This CDR3 has 14 amino acids. Germline V CDR1 and CDR2: SQVTM, ANQGSEA. In DNA, the CDR3 is TGCAGCGCAATGGAGGGATTCTCTGGAAACACCATATATTTT. It specifies CSAMEGFSGNTIYF.

This clone was recorded only once. The chain is built from TRBV3-1 (or the pseudogene TRBV3-2) and TRBJ1-3; D may be TRBD1 (5 bases). The germline CDR1 and CDR2 sequences are LGHDT and YNNKEL (reference sequence). V was shortened by 4 bases and J by 4 bases, with 20 bases between the two germline ends. The CDR3 loop spans 17 amino acids. CDR3 sequence: CASSPNFLGQGGNTIYF. CDR3 nucleotide sequence: TGTGCCAGCAGCCCGAATTTTCTTGGGCAGGGCGGAAACACCATATATTTT.

J is TRBJ2-4 and V is TRBV3-1 (or the pseudogene TRBV3-2), with D perhaps TRBD2 (6 bases). The V gene's germline CDR1 is LGHDT and CDR2 YNNKEL (reference sequence). The CDR3 is 16 residues long. V was trimmed by 2 bases and J by 7 bases, leaving 18 bases between them. This CDR3 reads CASSQNSGPGVNIQYF. DNA for the CDR3: TGTGCCAGCAGCCAAAATAGCGGCCCAGGAGTGAACATTCAGTACTTC.

The chain uses TRBV11-3 and TRBJ2-3; no clear D. The CDR3 runs to 14 residues. V was pared by 1 base and J by 0 bases, with 5 bases between. Germline V CDR1 and CDR2: SGHNT, YENEEA. The CDR3 sequence is CASSLVASTDTQYF. The CDR3 region has the DNA TGTGCCAGCAGCTTAGTAGCTAGCACAGATACGCAGTATTTT.

The V and J genes are TRBV6-2 or TRBV6-3 and TRBJ1-1; a weak D match, TRBD1 (6 bases). The CDR3 sequence is 16 residues long. The germline V gene encodes CDR1 MNHEY and CDR2 SVGEGT. The V end lost 6 bases, the J end lost 4 bases, and 21 bases lay between the germline ends. CDR3 residues: CASSPLRTARGTEAFF. CDR3 nucleotide sequence: TGTGCCAGCAGCCCTCTTCGGACAGCTCGGGGCACTGAAGCTTTCTTT.

The genes are TRBV18 and TRBJ1-3; TRBD1 aligns across 7 bases. The CDR3 runs 15 residues. V dropped 1 base and J dropped 3; count of bases not matched to a gene: 3. Germline V gene sequence: CDR1 KGHSH, CDR2 LQKENI. CDR3 amino acids: CASSPRDSFGNTIYF. CDR3 nucleotide sequence: TGTGCCAGCTCACCACGGGACAGCTTTGGAAACACCATATATTTT.

CDR3 region: CASSLAGVTDEQFF. The CDR3 DNA reads as TGCGCCAGCAGCTTGGCCGGGGTTACGGATGAGCAGTTCTTC. The chain couples TRBV5-1 to TRBJ2-1, with D maybe TRBD2 (5 bases). CDR3 size: 14 residues. V was cut by 0 bases and J by 8 bases, with 12 bases left in between. Germline lookup yields CDR1 SGHRS and CDR2 YFSETQ.

The count of this clone is one. V is TRBV24-1 and J is TRBJ2-6; no clear D. CDR3 length: 15 residues. Germline assignment: CDR1 KGHDR and CDR2 SFDVKD. The V end lost 3 bases, the J end lost 0 bases, and 5 bases lay between the germline ends. The CDR3 loop reads CATSDKYSGANVLTF. In nucleotides, the CDR3 is TGTGCCACCAGTGATAAATACTCTGGGGCCAACGTCCTGACTTTC.

The J gene is TRBJ2-7, the V gene TRBV20-1; D is perhaps TRBD1 (6 bases). This CDR3 contains 14 residues. Germline-derived CDR1 and CDR2 are DFQATT and SNEGSKA (reference sequence). V was clipped by 3 bases and J by 5 bases, with 17 bases between them. Here the CDR3 reads CSASPFRQGHEQYF. In nucleotides, the CDR3 is TGCAGTGCTAGTCCGTTCAGGCAGGGGCACGAGCAGTACTTC.

This clone was seen a single time. In nucleotides, the CDR3 is TGTGCCAGCAGCCGAGGTTCTAGCGGGGGGGCGGGTGAGCAGTTCTTC. Residues: CASSRGSSGGAGEQFF. The chain recombines TRBV3-1 (or the pseudogene TRBV3-2) with TRBJ2-1; 12 bases are shared with TRBD2. Germline lookup yields CDR1 LGHDT and CDR2 YNNKEL (reference sequence). This CDR3 is built from 16 residues. V was pared by 4 bases and J by 9 bases, with 10 bases of the junction left unmatched.

The chain recombines TRBV2 with TRBJ1-5; D gene unclear. The CDR3 is made up of 14 amino acids. The V end was cut by 5 bases, the J end by 2 bases, with 10 bases between. Germline-derived CDR1 and CDR2 are SNHLY and FYNNEI. For the CDR3, the DNA is TGTGCCAGCAGTCCCGAGTTTGGCAATCAGCCCCAGCATTTT. This sequence encodes CASSPEFGNQPQHF.